There are a few counts of the clone carrying this T cell receptor (beta chain). Its antigen is as yet unknown. The entry originates in a study of cytomegalovirus exposure and HLA in healthy donors. CDR1 is MNHNS and CDR2 is SASEGT in the germline V gene. The V and J ends lost 3 bases and 3 bases respectively, with 9 bases between them. There are 13 residues in the CDR3. The study, taken as a whole, reports: In an earlier analysis, about 87% or about 30%: the productive usage of most TCR beta V segments. Reports indicated that the classifier achieved high specificity and sensitivity in diagnosing cytomegalovirus status. Analysis performed later showed TCR beta chains linked to HLA being more clonally expanded than equally common others. It was approximately 160 TCR beta chains that were listed as cytomegalovirus-associated.

Amplification used 60 Vbeta primers and 13 Jbeta primers. Method: immunoSEQ multiplex PCR; TCRdb's copy keeps in-frame clones and lacks some. The sample holds some 180,000 clones, over 65% seen once. The rearrangement joins TRBV6-1 to TRBJ2-7; D is unresolved. The sample comprised PBMCs. This TCR was sampled from a young man in good health and CMV-seronegative. CDR3 bases: TGTGCCAGCAGTGAGCAGTTATTCTACGAGCAGTACTTC. Residues: CASSEQLFYEQYF.